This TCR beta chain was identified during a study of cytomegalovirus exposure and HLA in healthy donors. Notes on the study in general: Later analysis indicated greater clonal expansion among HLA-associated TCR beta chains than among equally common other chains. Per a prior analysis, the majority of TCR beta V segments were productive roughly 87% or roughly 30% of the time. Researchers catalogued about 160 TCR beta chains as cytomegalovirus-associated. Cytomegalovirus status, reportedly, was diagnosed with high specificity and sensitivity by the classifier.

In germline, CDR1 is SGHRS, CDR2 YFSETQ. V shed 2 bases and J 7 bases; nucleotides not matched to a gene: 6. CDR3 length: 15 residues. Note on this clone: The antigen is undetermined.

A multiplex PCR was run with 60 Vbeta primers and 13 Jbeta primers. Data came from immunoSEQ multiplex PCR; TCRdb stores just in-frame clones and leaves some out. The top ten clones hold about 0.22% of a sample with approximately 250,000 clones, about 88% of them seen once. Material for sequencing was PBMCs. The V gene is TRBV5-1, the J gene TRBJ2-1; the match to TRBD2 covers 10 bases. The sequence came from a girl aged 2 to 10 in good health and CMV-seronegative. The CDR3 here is CASSFLGSGRNEQFF. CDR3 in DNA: TGCGCCAGCAGCTTTCTGGGTAGCGGGAGGAATGAGCAGTTCTTC.